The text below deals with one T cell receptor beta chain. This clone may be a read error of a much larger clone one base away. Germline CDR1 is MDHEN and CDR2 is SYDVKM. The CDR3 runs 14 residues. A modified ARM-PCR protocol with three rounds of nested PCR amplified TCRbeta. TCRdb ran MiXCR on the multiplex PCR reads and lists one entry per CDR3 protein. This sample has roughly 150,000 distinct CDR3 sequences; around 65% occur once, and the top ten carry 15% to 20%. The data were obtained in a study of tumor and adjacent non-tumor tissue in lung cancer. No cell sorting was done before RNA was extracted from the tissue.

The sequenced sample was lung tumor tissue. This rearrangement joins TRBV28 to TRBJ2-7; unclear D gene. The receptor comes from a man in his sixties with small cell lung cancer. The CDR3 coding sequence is TGTGCCATCAGTTTAGGGTACTTCTCCTACGAGCAGTACTTC. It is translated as CAISLGYFSYEQYF.